This entry concerns a single T cell receptor beta chain. Antigen unknown. Here immunoSEQ multiplex PCR was the method, and the copy in TCRdb shows in-frame clones only, minus some. The table lists about 27,000 clones, approximately 86% of them singletons. This entry is derived from a study of OX40 agonist ivuxolimab in advanced cancers. Study information: Enrolled patients in dose escalation had cancers that were hepatocellular carcinoma, melanoma, renal cell or head and neck cancer. A mean age of roughly 60 years, range about 20 to 85, was recorded, and roughly 80% were male. General study points: Clones of CD4+ and CD8+ blood T cells grew by week 6 at doses of 0.1 to 3.0 mg/kg.

The V gene's germline CDR1 is LNHDA and CDR2 SQIVND (reference sequence). The CDR3 has 13 residues. V was pared by 8 bases and J by 4 bases, with 14 bases between. The clonotype originates from an adult with an advanced solid tumor such as melanoma, head and neck, liver or kidney cancer. The chain combines TRBV19 with TRBJ1-2; D perhaps matches TRBD1 (6 bases). Sequencing was performed on CD4+ or CD8+ T cells sorted from blood, taken in a trial of the OX40 agonist ivuxolimab. CDR3 sequence reads: CASETTGSYGYTF. CDR3 coding DNA: TGTGCCAGTGAGACGACAGGTTCCTATGGCTACACCTTC.